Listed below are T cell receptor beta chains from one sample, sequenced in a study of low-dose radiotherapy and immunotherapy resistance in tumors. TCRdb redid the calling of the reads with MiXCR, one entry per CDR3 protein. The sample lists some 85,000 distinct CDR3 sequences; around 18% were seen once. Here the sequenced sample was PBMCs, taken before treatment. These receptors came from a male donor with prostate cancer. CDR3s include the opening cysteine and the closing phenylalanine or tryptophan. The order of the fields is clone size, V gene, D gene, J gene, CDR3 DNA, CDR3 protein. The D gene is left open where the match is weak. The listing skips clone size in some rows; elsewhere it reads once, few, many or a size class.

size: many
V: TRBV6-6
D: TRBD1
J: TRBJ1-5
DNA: TGTGCCAGCAGGGGGCCGGGACAGGGCGGCAATCAGCCCCAGCATTTT
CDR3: CASRGPGQGGNQPQHF

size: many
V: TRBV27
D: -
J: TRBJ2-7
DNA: TGTGCCAGCACCCAAATTGGGAGACAGTCTAAGAACACCGAGCAGTACTTC
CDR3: CASTQIGRQSKNTEQYF

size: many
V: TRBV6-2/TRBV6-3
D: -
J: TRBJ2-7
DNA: TGTGCCAGCAGTGAATTGGACGGGTCCATGGCGGTCGAGCAGTACTTC
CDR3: CASSELDGSMAVEQYF

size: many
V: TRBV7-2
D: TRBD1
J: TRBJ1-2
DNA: TGTGCCAGCAGCTTAGTTGGGACAGGGGGCGATGGCTACACCTTC
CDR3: CASSLVGTGGDGYTF

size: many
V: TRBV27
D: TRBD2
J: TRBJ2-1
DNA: TGTGCCAGCAGTATACGACTAGCGGGAGCAAATGAGCAGTTCTTC
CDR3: CASSIRLAGANEQFF

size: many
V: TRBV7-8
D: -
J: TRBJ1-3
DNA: TGTGCCAGCAGCCTCAGGGGTGAAAACACCATATATTTT
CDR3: CASSLRGENTIYF

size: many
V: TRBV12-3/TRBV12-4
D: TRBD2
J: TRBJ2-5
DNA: TGTGCCAGCAGTCGTAGCGGGAACCAAGAGACCCAGTACTTC
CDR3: CASSRSGNQETQYF

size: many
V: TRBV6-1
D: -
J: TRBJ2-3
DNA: TGTGCCAGTTACAGGGAAACAGATACGCAGTATTTT
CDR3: CASYRETDTQYF

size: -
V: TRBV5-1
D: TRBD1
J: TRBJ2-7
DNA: TGCGCCAGCAGCTTCACCTCGGGACAGGGTGGGGAGCAGTACTTC
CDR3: CASSFTSGQGGEQYF

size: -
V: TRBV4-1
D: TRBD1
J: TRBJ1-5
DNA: TGCGCCAGCAGCCAAGAGCAAAACAGGGGACGACAGCCCCAGCATTTT
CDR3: CASSQEQNRGRQPQHF

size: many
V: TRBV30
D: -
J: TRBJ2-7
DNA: TGTGCCTGGAGGGGCAGATACGAGCAGTACTTC
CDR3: CAWRGRYEQYF

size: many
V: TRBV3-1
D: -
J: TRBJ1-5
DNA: TGTGCCAGCAGCCATGACGGCAATCAGCCCCAGCATTTT
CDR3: CASSHDGNQPQHF

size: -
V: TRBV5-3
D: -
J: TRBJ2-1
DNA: TGCGCCAGCAGCCAAGATGGCTTCTTAGCCTTCAGGGAAGGCAATGAGCAGTTCTTC
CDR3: CASSQDGFLAFREGNEQFF

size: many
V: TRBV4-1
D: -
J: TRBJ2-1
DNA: TGCGCCAGCAGCCAAGCAGGGACGGGCTTGCGGAATGAGCAGTTCTTC
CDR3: CASSQAGTGLRNEQFF

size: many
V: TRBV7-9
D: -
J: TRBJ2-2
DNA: TGTGCCAGCAGCTTAGCTATTCGGGGCCTTCGCCCAACCGGGGAGCTGTTTTTT
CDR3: CASSLAIRGLRPTGELFF

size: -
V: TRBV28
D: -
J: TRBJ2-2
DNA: TGTGCCAGCCGGTCGGAGGGGAACACCGGGGAGCTGTTTTTT
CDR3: CASRSEGNTGELFF

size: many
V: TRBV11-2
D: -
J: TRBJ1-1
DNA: TGTGCCAGCAGCTTCCGAGGGAAGGGGTCGGGCACTGAAGCTTTCTTT
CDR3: CASSFRGKGSGTEAFF

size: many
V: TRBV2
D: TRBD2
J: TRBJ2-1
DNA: TGTGCCAGCAGTGGACTAGCGGGAGGGCCGGCTTTTGTCAATGAGCAGTTCTTC
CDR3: CASSGLAGGPAFVNEQFF

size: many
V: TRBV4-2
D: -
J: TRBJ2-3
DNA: TGTGCCAGCAGCCAAGAAGGGGACCAGGTCGATACGCAGTATTTT
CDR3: CASSQEGDQVDTQYF

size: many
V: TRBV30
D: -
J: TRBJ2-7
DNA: TGTGCCTGGAGCCCCCAGGGGGGATCCTACGAGCAGTACTTC
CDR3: CAWSPQGGSYEQYF

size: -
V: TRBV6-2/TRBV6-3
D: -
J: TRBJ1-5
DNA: TGTGCCAGCAGTTACGGTCGGGGGGCTGGTGGTCAGCCCCAGCATTTT
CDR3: CASSYGRGAGGQPQHF

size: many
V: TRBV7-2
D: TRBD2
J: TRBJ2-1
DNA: TGTGCCAGCAGCGTCGGGACTAGCGGGGGGGCCTACTACAATGAGCAGTTCTTC
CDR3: CASSVGTSGGAYYNEQFF

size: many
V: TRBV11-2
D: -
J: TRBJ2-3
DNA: TGTGCCAGCAGCTTAGACGGGAGAATCAATAAACACACAGATACGCAGTATTTT
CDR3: CASSLDGRINKHTDTQYF

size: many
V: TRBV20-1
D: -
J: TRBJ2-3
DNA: TGCAGTGCTAGAGCCCCGGGAGAAAGCACAGATACGCAGTATTTT
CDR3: CSARAPGESTDTQYF

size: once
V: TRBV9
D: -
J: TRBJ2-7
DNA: TGTGCCAGCAGCGTAGAACTCCGGGGCCCCCACGAGCAGTACTTC
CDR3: CASSVELRGPHEQYF

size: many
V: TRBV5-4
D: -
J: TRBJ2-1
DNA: TGTGCCAGCACCCTGAGGGGGGGGACGTCCTACAATGAGCAGTTCTTC
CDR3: CASTLRGGTSYNEQFF

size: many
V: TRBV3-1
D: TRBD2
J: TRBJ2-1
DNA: TGTGCCAGCAGCCGCCCTCTAGTTAGCGGGGGGTCCTTAAAAAAATACAATGAGCAGTTCTTC
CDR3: CASSRPLVSGGSLKKYNEQFF

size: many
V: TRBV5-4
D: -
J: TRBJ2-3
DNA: TGTGCCAGCAGCGCTAACAAAGATACGCAGTATTTT
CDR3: CASSANKDTQYF